The 25 T cell receptor beta chains below were found in one sample sequenced in a study of T cell repertoires in cytomegalovirus infection. TCRdb fed the reads into MiXCR, producing one record per CDR3 protein. The sample lists fewer than 950,000 distinct CDR3 sequences, 32% occurring once. For these TCRs, the target antigens are not known. The sequenced sample was cultured CD8+ T cells from PBMCs, obtained from culture after CMV antigen stimulation. These receptors all come from a human donor in good health (CMV status not recorded). Some clones in this sample may be carry-over from other donors' samples.

This clonotype was seen ten or more times. The rearrangement joins TRBV7-2 to TRBJ1-2, with D tentatively TRBD1 (5 bases). V was cut by 6 bases and J by 3 bases, with 14 bases left in between. CDR3 size: 14 residues. Per germline, CDR1 SGHTA and CDR2 FQGNSA. DNA for the CDR3: TGTGCCAGCAGTATGGGGACGGTTTACTATGGCTACACCTTC. It encodes CASSMGTVYYGYTF.

The chain joins TRBV19 to TRBJ2-1; TRBD2 aligns across 11 bases. In germline, CDR1 is LNHDA, CDR2 SQIVND (reference sequence). Losses at the gene ends were 6 bases for V and 15 bases for J; bases not matched to a gene: 4. This CDR3 region has 11 residues. The CDR3 DNA reads TGTGCCAGTAGACTAGCGGGGGTGTTGTTCTTC. Translated, it gives CASRLAGVLFF. Combining the CDR3 with reference TRBV19 and TRBJ2-1 gives the whole variable domain DGGITQSPKYLFRKEGQNVTLSCEQNLNHDAMYWYRQDPGQGLRLIYYSQIVNDFQKGDIAEGYSVSREKKESFPLTVTSAQKNPTAFYLCASRLAGVLFFGPGTRLTVL.

This clonotype has a handful of counts. The chain couples TRBV10-3 to TRBJ2-1; D might be TRBD1 (6 bases). CDR3 length: 12 residues. Germline assignment: CDR1 ENHRY and CDR2 SYGVKD. Trimming removed 7 bases at V and 9 bases at J, with 13 bases between. The CDR3 reads CAINPGVGEQFF. The CDR3 nucleotides are TGTGCCATCAACCCAGGGGTTGGTGAGCAGTTCTTC.

This clonotype was picked up many times. The gene calls are TRBV7-8 and TRBJ1-6; D gene unclear. Trimming removed 2 bases at V and 7 bases at J, with 9 bases between. The CDR3 contains 14 residues. Germline V gives CDR1 SGHVS, CDR2 FQNEAQ. CDR3 nucleotide sequence: TGTGCCAGCAGCTTACCCGGCCAAAATTCACCCCTCCACTTT. This gives the protein CASSLPGQNSPLHF.

This clonotype was counted between two and nine times. The chain is built from TRBV6-1 and TRBJ1-4; 8 bases are shared with TRBD1. Germline CDR1 and CDR2: MNHNS and SASEGT. The CDR3 has 17 residues. After removal of 6 bases from V and 5 bases from J, the junction contained 14 bases not matched to a gene. CDR3 amino acids: CASRPGQATLTNEKLFF. CDR3 in DNA: TGTGCCAGCAGGCCGGGACAGGCGACTTTAACCAATGAAAAACTGTTTTTT.

The rearrangement links TRBV4-1 to TRBJ2-7; D is perhaps TRBD2 (6 bases). Germline V gene data show CDR1 as MGHRA and CDR2 as YSYEKL. V lost 0 bases to trimming and J lost 2 bases, with 14 bases between them. CDR3 length: 16 amino acids. CDR3 DNA sequence: TGCGCCAGCAGCCAAGATTCCTTCGCGGGGCCCTACGAGCAGTACTTC. Translation gives CASSQDSFAGPYEQYF.

There are many counts of this clonotype. The V and J genes are TRBV7-2 and TRBJ2-2; D is unclear. Germline values: CDR1 SGHTA, CDR2 FQGNSA. V dropped 7 bases and J dropped 3 bases, with 9 bases sitting between them. This CDR3 contains 13 residues. The CDR3 here is CASIRKDTGELFF. The CDR3, as DNA: TGTGCCAGCATCCGTAAGGACACCGGGGAGCTGTTTTTT. Based on the CDR3 plus reference TRBV7-2 and TRBJ2-2, the full variable domain is GAGVSQSPSNKVTEKGKDVELRCDPISGHTALYWYRQSLGQGLEFLIYFQGNSAPDKSGLPSDRFSAERTGGSVSTLTIQRTQQEDSAVYLCASIRKDTGELFFGEGSRLTVL.

V gene TRBV15 combines with J gene TRBJ1-1; 9 nucleotides agree with TRBD1. V dropped 6 bases and J dropped 2; count of bases not matched to a gene: 10. Germline CDR1 reads LNHNV; CDR2 reads YYDKDF (reference sequence). There are 16 residues in the CDR3. The CDR3: CATRTGQGGVNTEAFF. The CDR3 nucleotides read TGTGCCACCAGGACGGGACAGGGAGGGGTCAACACTGAAGCTTTCTTT.

About this clonotype: A read error may explain this, as a much larger clone is one base away. The chain is built from TRBV4-1 and TRBJ2-5, with TRBD2 as a possible D gene (5 bases). The CDR3 sequence is 14 residues long. Per germline, CDR1 MGHRA and CDR2 YSYEKL. The V and J ends lost 4 bases and 6 bases respectively, with 15 bases between them. CDR3 coding DNA: TGCGCCAGCAGCCGAGACTCGGTCGGGAAGACCCAGTACTTC. Amino acids: CASSRDSVGKTQYF.

This clonotype was recorded at least ten times. CDR3 in amino acids: CASSLGGHVINEQFF. CDR3 nucleotide sequence: TGTGCCAGCAGCTTAGGGGGTCACGTTATCAATGAGCAGTTCTTC. The chain uses TRBV7-6 and TRBJ2-1; D call uncertain. The CDR3 loop spans 15 amino acids. CDR1 and CDR2 from the germline V gene are SGHVS and FNYEAQ. Trimming removed 1 base at V and 6 bases at J, with 13 bases between.

This sequence joins TRBV7-9 and TRBJ1-1; 8 bases agree with TRBD1. This CDR3 has 14 amino acids. CDR1 SEHNR and CDR2 FQNEAQ come from the germline V gene (reference sequence). Unmatched junction bases numbered 7, after V lost 6 bases and J lost 4 bases. The CDR3: CASRAGGAGTEAFF. The CDR3 DNA reads as TGTGCCAGCAGGGCAGGGGGCGCGGGCACTGAAGCTTTCTTT.

This clonotype was seen ten or more times. The J gene is TRBJ1-1, the V gene TRBV28; D gene uncertain. This CDR3 has 13 residues. V was pared by 1 base and J by 9 bases, with 12 bases between. Germline V CDR1 and CDR2: MDHEN, SYDVKM. The DNA of the CDR3 is TGTGCCAGCAGTTTATCAGACGGCACACAAGCTTTCTTT. Translating it yields CASSLSDGTQAFF. Using reference TRBV28 and TRBJ1-1 for the parts outside the CDR3, the full variable domain is DVKVTQSSRYLVKRTGEKVFLECVQDMDHENMFWYRQDPGLGLRLIYFSYDVKMKEKGDIPEGYSVSREKKERFSLILESASTNQTSMYLCASSLSDGTQAFFGQGTRLTVV.

This clonotype has a handful of counts. The V gene is TRBV4-2, the J gene TRBJ2-3; unclear D gene. The ends were cut back, 2 bases at V and 8 bases at J, with 11 bases in the middle. The CDR3 contains 13 residues. The V gene's germline CDR1 is LGHNA and CDR2 YNFKEQ. The CDR3 DNA reads TGTGCCAGCAGCCAACCATCCGTGGGTACGCAGTATTTT. Protein product: CASSQPSVGTQYF.

Details on this clonotype: Mismatch with germline at one junction end may stem from a read error. The chain is built from TRBV7-7 and TRBJ2-1; TRBD1 aligns across 7 bases. The CDR3 is 17 residues long. Germline V lookup: CDR1 SSHAT, CDR2 FNYEAQ (reference sequence). DNA of the CDR3: TGTGCTAGCAGCTTAGCTGTCCGGGACAGAGCTAACAATGAGCAGTTCTTC. It yields the protein CASSLAVRDRANNEQFF.

The genes are TRBV6-5 and TRBJ1-1; D is undetermined. The germline gives CDR1 MNHEY, CDR2 SVGAGI. The V end lost 0 bases, the J end lost 8 bases, and 10 bases lay between the germline ends. The CDR3 contains 13 residues. CDR3 protein: CASSYSTKGEAFF. CDR3 nucleotides: TGTGCCAGCAGTTACTCGACGAAGGGAGAAGCTTTCTTT.

Note on this clonotype: A single base separates this from a much larger clone, so it may be a read error. The chain combines TRBV7-2 with TRBJ2-3, with 7 bases fitting TRBD1. From germline, CDR1 is SGHTA and CDR2 FQGNSA. This CDR3 contains 15 residues. V lost 6 bases and J lost 1; bases outside the gene matches: 7. This CDR3 reads CASRQTGKGTDTQYF. In DNA form, the CDR3 reads TGTGCCAGCAGACAGACAGGGAAGGGCACAGATACGCAGTATTTT.

This chain connects TRBV4-1 to TRBJ2-5, with TRBD1 matching over 8 bases. The CDR3 consists of 15 residues. V was pared by 4 bases and J by 2 bases, with 6 bases of the junction left unmatched. Germline V gene sequence: CDR1 MGHRA, CDR2 YSYEKL. Here the CDR3 reads CASSPTGVYQETQYF. The CDR3 DNA is TGCGCCAGCAGCCCGACAGGGGTGTATCAAGAGACCCAGTACTTC.

In the case of this clonotype: At one end, the junction sequence differs from germline, possibly due to a read error. This chain uses TRBV27 with TRBJ2-2; 12 bases map to TRBD2. The CDR3 is made up of 16 amino acids. Looked up from germline, CDR1 is MNHEY and CDR2 is SMNVEV (reference sequence). CDR3 amino acids: CVSTSSGGANTGELFF. CDR3 DNA sequence: TGTGTCAGCACCTCTAGCGGGGGGGCGAACACCGGGGAGCTGTTTTTT.

This chain uses TRBV27 with TRBJ1-2; possible D gene TRBD1, 6 bases. Looked up from germline, CDR1 is MNHEY and CDR2 is SMNVEV (reference sequence). Trimming shortened V by 6 bases and J by 3 bases, and 14 bases separated the two germline ends. The CDR3 is made up of 14 amino acids. CDR3 residues: CASRSGGAYYGYTF. For the CDR3, the DNA is TGTGCCAGCAGGTCCGGGGGCGCCTACTATGGCTACACCTTC.

This clonotype has more than one count but fewer than ten. The rearrangement links TRBV10-3 to TRBJ2-1; D is perhaps TRBD1 (5 bases). Germline V gene lookup returns CDR1 ENHRY and CDR2 SYGVKD. With 9 bases removed from V and 0 bases from J, the gap between germline ends came to 15 bases. The CDR3 covers 15 residues. Here the CDR3 DNA reads TGTGCCATAACGACAGAACCTAGCTCCTACAATGAGCAGTTCTTC. This codes for CAITTEPSSYNEQFF.

J is TRBJ2-1 and V is TRBV4-1, with 9 bases identical to TRBD1. The CDR3 extends over 16 amino acids. Germline CDR1 is MGHRA and CDR2 is YSYEKL. V was clipped by 4 bases and J by 9 bases; unmatched bases: 13. The CDR3 here is CASSPKPGQGTGEQFF. The CDR3 DNA sequence: TGCGCCAGCAGCCCCAAACCCGGACAGGGGACGGGTGAGCAGTTCTTC.

This chain uses TRBV19 with TRBJ1-1, with 8 bases fitting TRBD1. CDR1 is LNHDA, CDR2 SQIVND, per germline (reference sequence). CDR3 size: 14 residues. J gave up 4 bases and V 5 bases, and 6 bases lay outside the gene matches. DNA for the CDR3: TGTGCCAGTAGTCTATACACAGGGGGCACTGAAGCTTTCTTT. Its translation: CASSLYTGGTEAFF.

This clonotype has ten or more counts. The gene calls are TRBV7-8 and TRBJ2-7; D unresolved. The CDR3 covers 12 residues. V lost 1 base and J 3 bases, leaving 4 bases between the germline ends. Germline CDR1 SGHVS, CDR2 FQNEAQ. CDR3 protein: CASSLEVYEQYF. DNA of the CDR3: TGTGCCAGCAGCTTAGAGGTCTACGAGCAGTACTTC.

This clonotype has just a few counts. This chain links TRBV12-5 with TRBJ2-2; D unresolved. The CDR3 covers 11 residues. Trimming took 6 bases from V and 7 from J, leaving 6 bases between them. The germline CDR1 and CDR2 sequences are LGHNT and FRNRAP. CDR3 region: CASGDGGELFF. CDR3 nucleotides: TGTGCTAGTGGCGATGGCGGGGAGCTGTTTTTT.

The genes are TRBV9 and TRBJ1-1; a weak D match, TRBD1 (5 bases). The CDR3 runs 14 residues. In germline, CDR1 is SGDLS, CDR2 YYNGEE. Trimming pared 3 bases from V and 0 bases from J, leaving 9 bases between. CDR3 bases: TGTGCCAGCAGCGCGGAGACAGTGAACACTGAAGCTTTCTTT. It encodes CASSAETVNTEAFF.